The T cell receptor beta chain described here comes from a study of neurological immune-mediated disorders. By 5'RACE with 10-nucleotide random UMIs, the cDNA was made. TCRdb analysed the 5' RACE reads with MiXCR anew, one entry per CDR3 protein. This sample yields tens of thousands of distinct CDR3 sequences, of which 2.5% to 3% are seen a single time; more than 0.95% belongs to the top ten. Study-wide points: For the multiple sclerosis repertoire cluster, an association with any clinical or MRI feature was absent.

Trimming took 4 bases from V and 7 from J, leaving 10 bases between them. Germline CDR1 SGHTA, CDR2 FQGNSA. The CDR3 has 12 residues. This clonotype appeared many times. What it binds is unknown. Source material: PBMCs. This TCR came from a woman aged 25 to 45 with multiple sclerosis. The chain combines TRBV7-2 with TRBJ2-5; possibly TRBD2 for D (5 bases). CDR3 sequence reads: CASSSTRGTQYF. The CDR3 DNA reads as TGTGCCAGCAGCTCAACACGGGGGACCCAGTACTTC.